The 14 T cell receptor beta chains in this list originate from one sample, sequenced in a study of regulatory T cells in long-lasting Graves disease. Combining iRepertoire HTBI primers with Arm-PCR of CDR3 regions, the authors built TCR beta libraries. TCRdb re-analysed the multiplex PCR reads in MiXCR, keeping a single row per CDR3 protein. The sample carries 560,000 or so distinct CDR3 sequences, about 16% recorded once. Time point reported: newly diagnosed GD, antithyroid drugs for less than 3 months. From PBMCs, RNA was extracted and then used to make the TCR library. The same specimen was also included in a second study, on T cells in Graves' hyperthyroidism and ophthalmopathy.

Material: peripheral blood mononuclear cells (PBMCs), obtained at new diagnosis, from a patient treated with antithyroid drugs. Receptor source: a man aged 18 to 35 with Graves disease.

This clonotype was detected ten times or more. The rearrangement uses TRBV12-3 or TRBV12-4 and TRBJ1-2; possibly TRBD1 for D (6 bases). Trimming removed 4 bases from V and 6 bases from J, with 12 bases in between. This CDR3 comprises 13 residues. CDR3 amino acids: CASSYTGIDGYTF. The DNA of the CDR3 is TGTGCCAGCAGTTACACAGGGATCGATGGCTACACCTTC.

V and J are TRBV5-1 and TRBJ1-2, with a weak D call TRBD1 (5 bases). The CDR3 runs 17 residues. V was trimmed by 0 bases and J by 8 bases, leaving 23 bases between them. Germline V lookup: CDR1 SGHRS, CDR2 YFSETQ. The CDR3 here is CASSLAVLGQGSFGYTF. The CDR3 DNA reads as TGCGCCAGCAGCTTGGCCGTTCTCGGGCAGGGAAGCTTCGGCTACACCTTC.

This clonotype was observed a single time. The J gene is TRBJ2-7, the V gene TRBV2; TRBD2 agrees at 11 bases. The CDR3 loop spans 13 amino acids. V was pared by 6 bases and J by 7 bases, with 5 bases of the junction left unmatched. The germline gives CDR1 SNHLY, CDR2 FYNNEI. CDR3 bases: TGTGCCAGCAGAGAGGTAGCGGGAGGGGAGCAGTACTTC. Its translation is CASREVAGGEQYF.

The sample holds many counts of this clonotype. The CDR3 reads CASSSYSGVTYEQYF. CDR3 nucleotide sequence: TGTGCCAGCAGCTCATATAGCGGGGTAACCTACGAGCAGTACTTC. The chain links TRBV7-2 to TRBJ2-7; TRBD2 aligns across 8 bases. This CDR3 region has 15 residues. V was clipped by 4 bases and J by 2 bases; unmatched bases: 7. CDR1 and CDR2 from the germline V gene are SGHTA and FQGNSA.

This clonotype was observed many times. This chain links TRBV29-1 with TRBJ2-1; D is perhaps TRBD2 (7 bases). Trimming took 6 bases from V and 2 from J, leaving 32 bases between them. The CDR3 consists of 20 residues. Germline-derived CDR1 and CDR2 are SQVTM and ANQGSEA. As DNA, the CDR3 is TGCAGCGTCAAACCCCCTATTGGCGGGAGAGGGGGAAAGGCCTACAATGAGCAGTTCTTC. Translated: CSVKPPIGGRGGKAYNEQFF.

This chain connects TRBV10-2 to TRBJ2-7; tentatively, D is TRBD2 (5 bases). The CDR3 spans 14 residues. V lost 3 bases and J 5 bases, leaving 14 bases between the germline ends. CDR1 and CDR2 (germline): WSHSY, SAAADI. This chain's CDR3 is CASSDRGRADEQYF. The DNA for the CDR3 is TGCGCCAGCAGTGACCGGGGAAGAGCGGACGAGCAGTACTTC.

This clonotype was detected many times. V and J are TRBV30 and TRBJ2-1; 7 bases are shared with TRBD1. With 0 bases clipped from V and 9 bases from J, the junction kept 11 bases outside the gene matches. The CDR3 totals 15 residues. Germline assignment: CDR1 GTSNPN and CDR2 SVGIG (reference sequence). CDR3 amino acids: CAWSVDRAGQGEQFF. The CDR3 nucleotides read TGTGCCTGGAGTGTCGACAGGGCCGGTCAAGGTGAGCAGTTCTTC. Looking up the rest from reference TRBV30 and TRBJ2-1 gives the full variable domain: SQTIHQWPATLVQPVGSPLSLECTVEGTSNPNLYWYRQAAGRGLQLLFYSVGIGQISSEVPQNLSASRPQDRQFILSSKKLLLSDSGFYLCAWSVDRAGQGEQFFGPGTRLTVL.

J is TRBJ2-6 and V is TRBV5-1; D uncertain. Trimming left V 4 bases short and J 0 bases short, with 11 bases between. The CDR3 sequence is 16 residues long. Germline-derived CDR1 and CDR2 are SGHRS and YFSETQ. In DNA form, the CDR3 reads TGCGCCAGCAGCCCCACCTCTAGCTCTGGGGCCAACGTCCTGACTTTC. It is translated as CASSPTSSSGANVLTF.

This clonotype was detected ten times or more. The genes are TRBV30 and TRBJ2-2, with D possibly being TRBD2 (5 bases). V was clipped by 1 base and J by 8 bases, with 14 bases between them. Germline V CDR1 and CDR2: GTSNPN, SVGIG (reference sequence). This CDR3 has 14 amino acids. The CDR3 bases are TGTGCCTGGAGTGCGACGGGAATCCAGGGGGAGCTGTTTTTT. As protein: CAWSATGIQGELFF.

This clonotype was detected only a few times. V and J are TRBV20-1 and TRBJ2-1, with D possibly TRBD2 on 6 matching bases. CDR1 is DFQATT, CDR2 SNEGSKA, per germline (reference sequence). The CDR3 is 15 amino acids. The germline V and J ends were trimmed by 3 bases and 0 bases, with 12 bases remaining between them. Here the CDR3 reads CSASRPGSSYNEQFF. Here the CDR3 DNA reads TGCAGTGCTAGTCGCCCCGGGAGCTCCTACAATGAGCAGTTCTTC.

The chain recombines TRBV30 with TRBJ2-6; 7 bases align to TRBD1. The length of the CDR3 is 16 residues. Losses at the gene ends were 4 bases for V and 0 bases for J; bases not matched to a gene: 6. Germline-derived CDR1 and CDR2 are GTSNPN and SVGIG (reference sequence). The DNA of the CDR3 is TGTGCCTGGAAAAGGGGGCTAGGCTCTGGGGCCAACGTCCTGACTTTC. Protein: CAWKRGLGSGANVLTF.

This clonotype was recorded many times. This chain connects TRBV2 to TRBJ2-3; D unresolved. Germline CDR1 SNHLY, CDR2 FYNNEI. CDR3 length: 13 residues. Trimming took off 7 bases at V and 6 bases at J, with 14 bases between the two ends. CDR3 sequence: CASTVTSIDTQYF. The DNA of the CDR3 is TGTGCCAGCACCGTTACTTCGATCGATACGCAGTATTTT.

This clonotype was seen a few times. The V gene is TRBV20-1, the J gene TRBJ1-5, with 11 bases identical to TRBD1. Germline-derived CDR1 and CDR2 are DFQATT and SNEGSKA (reference sequence). The V and J ends lost 6 bases and 4 bases, in that order; junction bases with no gene match: 11. The CDR3 has 16 amino acids. The CDR3 DNA sequence: TGCAGTGCCAGCCTTCGGACAGGGGGCTTGAATCAGCCCCAGCATTTT. Translation: CSASLRTGGLNQPQHF.

The genes are TRBV19 and TRBJ2-6; possibly TRBD1 for D (5 bases). CDR1 is LNHDA and CDR2 is SQIVND in the germline V gene (reference sequence). V lost 6 bases, J lost 2 bases, and 20 bases lay in between. This CDR3 is 18 amino acids long. The CDR3 nucleotides are TGTGCCAGTAGGCCCGGATCGGCCCGGACAACTGGGGCCAACGTCCTGACTTTC. It is translated as CASRPGSARTTGANVLTF.